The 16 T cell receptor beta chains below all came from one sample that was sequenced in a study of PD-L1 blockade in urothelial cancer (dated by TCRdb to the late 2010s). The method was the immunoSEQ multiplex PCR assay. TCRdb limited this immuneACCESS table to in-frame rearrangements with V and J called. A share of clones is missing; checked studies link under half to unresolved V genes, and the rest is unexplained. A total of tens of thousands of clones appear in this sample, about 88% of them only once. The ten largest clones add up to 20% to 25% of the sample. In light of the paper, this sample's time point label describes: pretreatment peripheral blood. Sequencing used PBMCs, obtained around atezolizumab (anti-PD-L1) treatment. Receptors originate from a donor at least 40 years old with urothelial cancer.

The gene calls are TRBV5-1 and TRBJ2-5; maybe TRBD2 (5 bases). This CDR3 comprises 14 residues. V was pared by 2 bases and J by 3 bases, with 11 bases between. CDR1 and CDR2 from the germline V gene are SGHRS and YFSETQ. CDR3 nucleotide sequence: TGCGCCAGCAGCTTAGGGCGGGCCAAAGAGACCCAGTACTTC. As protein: CASSLGRAKETQYF.

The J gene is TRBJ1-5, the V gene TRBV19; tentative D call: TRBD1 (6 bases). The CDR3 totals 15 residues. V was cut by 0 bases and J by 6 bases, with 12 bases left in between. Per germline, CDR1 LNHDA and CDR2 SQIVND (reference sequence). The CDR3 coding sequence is TGTGCCAGTAGTATAGATCTCAGGGGCGCTCAGCCCCAGCATTTT. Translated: CASSIDLRGAQPQHF.

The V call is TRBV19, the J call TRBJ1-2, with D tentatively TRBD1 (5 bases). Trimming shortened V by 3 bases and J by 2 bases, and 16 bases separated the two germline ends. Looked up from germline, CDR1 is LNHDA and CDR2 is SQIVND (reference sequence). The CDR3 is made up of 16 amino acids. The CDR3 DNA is TGTGCCAGTAGTATGGGGGGTCCAGACCGCAACTATGGCTACACCTTC. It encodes CASSMGGPDRNYGYTF.

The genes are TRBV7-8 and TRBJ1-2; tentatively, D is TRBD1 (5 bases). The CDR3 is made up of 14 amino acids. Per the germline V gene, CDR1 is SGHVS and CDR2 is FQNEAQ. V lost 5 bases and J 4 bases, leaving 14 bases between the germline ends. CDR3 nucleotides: TGTGCCAGCAGCCCTACCCCGGGGGGCTATGGCTACACCTTC. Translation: CASSPTPGGYGYTF.

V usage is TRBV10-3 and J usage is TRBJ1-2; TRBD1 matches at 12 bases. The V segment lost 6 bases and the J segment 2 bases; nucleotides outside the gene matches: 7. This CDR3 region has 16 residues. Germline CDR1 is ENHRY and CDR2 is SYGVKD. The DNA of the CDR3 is TGTGCCATCAGGGGGACAGGGGGCCTGTGGAACTATGGCTACACCTTC. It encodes CAIRGTGGLWNYGYTF.

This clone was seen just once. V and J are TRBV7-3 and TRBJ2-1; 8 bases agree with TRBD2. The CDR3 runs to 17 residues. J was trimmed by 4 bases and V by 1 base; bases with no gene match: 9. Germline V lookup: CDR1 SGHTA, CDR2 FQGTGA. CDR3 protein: CASSLSGGRPFYNEQFF. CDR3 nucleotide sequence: TGTGCCAGCAGCTTAAGTGGCGGGAGGCCGTTTTACAATGAGCAGTTCTTC.

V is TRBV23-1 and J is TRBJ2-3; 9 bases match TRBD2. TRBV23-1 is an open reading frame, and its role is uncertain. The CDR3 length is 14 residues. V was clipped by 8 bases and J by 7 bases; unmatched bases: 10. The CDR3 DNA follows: TGCGCCAGCGCAGGGCGGGAGGGCCCTCATACGCAGTATTTT. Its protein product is CASAGREGPHTQYF.

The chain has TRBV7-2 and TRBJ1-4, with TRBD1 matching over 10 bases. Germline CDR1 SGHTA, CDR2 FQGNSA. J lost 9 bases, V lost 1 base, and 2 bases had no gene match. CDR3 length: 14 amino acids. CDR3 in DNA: TGTGCCAGCAGCTTAGGGGGACAGGGGCAAAAACTGTTTTTT. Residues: CASSLGGQGQKLFF.

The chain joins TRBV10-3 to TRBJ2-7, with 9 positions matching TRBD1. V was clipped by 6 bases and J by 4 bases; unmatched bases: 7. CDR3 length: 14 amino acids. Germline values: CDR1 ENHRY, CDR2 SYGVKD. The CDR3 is CAIRGQGSDYEQYF. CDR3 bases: TGTGCCATCAGGGGACAGGGCTCCGATTACGAGCAGTACTTC.

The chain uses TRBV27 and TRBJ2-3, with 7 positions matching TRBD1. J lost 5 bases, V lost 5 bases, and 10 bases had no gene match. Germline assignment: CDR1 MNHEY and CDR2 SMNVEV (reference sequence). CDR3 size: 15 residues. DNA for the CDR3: TGTGCCAGCAGTCCCGACAGGGTTCGTCGAGATACGCAGTATTTT. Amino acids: CASSPDRVRRDTQYF.

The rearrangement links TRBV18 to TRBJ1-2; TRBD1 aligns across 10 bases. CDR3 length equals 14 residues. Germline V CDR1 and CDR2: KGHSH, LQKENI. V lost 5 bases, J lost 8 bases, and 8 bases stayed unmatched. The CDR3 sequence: CASSTAGTGEGYTF. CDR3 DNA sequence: TGTGCCAGCTCAACCGCCGGGACAGGGGAAGGCTACACCTTC.

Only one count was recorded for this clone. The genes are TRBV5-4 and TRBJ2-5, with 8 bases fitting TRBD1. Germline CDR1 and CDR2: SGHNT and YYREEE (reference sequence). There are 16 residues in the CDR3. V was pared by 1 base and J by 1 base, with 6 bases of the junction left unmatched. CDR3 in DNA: TGTGCCAGCAGCTTGTGGGGTGGGACAGGCCAAGAGACCCAGTACTTC. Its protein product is CASSLWGGTGQETQYF.

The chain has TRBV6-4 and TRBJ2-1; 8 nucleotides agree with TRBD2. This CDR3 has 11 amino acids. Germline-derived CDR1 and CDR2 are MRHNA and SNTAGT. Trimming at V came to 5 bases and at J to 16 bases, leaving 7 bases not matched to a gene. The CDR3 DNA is TGTGCCAGCAGTAGCGGGAGCACGGTTTTCTTC. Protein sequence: CASSSGSTVFF.

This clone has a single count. CDR3 loop: CASSFGVRGALGTGELFF. Here the CDR3 DNA reads TGTGCCAGCAGTTTTGGGGTCCGGGGGGCGCTTGGGACCGGGGAGCTGTTTTTT. V is TRBV27 and J is TRBJ2-2; tentatively, D is TRBD2 (7 bases). Per germline, CDR1 MNHEY and CDR2 SMNVEV (reference sequence). V was clipped by 3 bases and J by 5 bases, with 22 bases between them. CDR3 length: 18 residues.

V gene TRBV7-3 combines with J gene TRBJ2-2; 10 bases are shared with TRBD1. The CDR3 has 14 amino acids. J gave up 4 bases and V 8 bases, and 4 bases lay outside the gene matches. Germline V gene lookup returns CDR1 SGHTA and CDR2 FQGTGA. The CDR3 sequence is CASRTGGTTGELFF. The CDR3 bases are TGTGCCAGCCGGACAGGGGGAACCACCGGGGAGCTGTTTTTT.

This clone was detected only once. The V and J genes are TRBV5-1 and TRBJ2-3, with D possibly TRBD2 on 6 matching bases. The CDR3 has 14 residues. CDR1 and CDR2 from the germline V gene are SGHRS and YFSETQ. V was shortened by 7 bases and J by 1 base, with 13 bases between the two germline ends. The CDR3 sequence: CASWRDPRTDTQYF. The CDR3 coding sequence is TGCGCCAGCTGGCGGGACCCACGCACAGATACGCAGTATTTT.